Each of the 25 T cell receptor beta chains below was sequenced from the same sample in a study of human T cells and chemical hapten exposure. Specified time point: pre-sensitization, week 0. Treatment described: therapeutic diphenylcyclopropenone sensitization with weekly scalp DPC. TCRdb reprocessed the RACE reads with MiXCR, giving one entry per CDR3 protein. The sample contains more than 150,000 distinct CDR3 sequences, 25% to 30% of which appear only once. This material consisted of whole blood, taken in connection with sensitization to the hapten diphenylcyclopropenone (DPC). These receptors came from a woman in her 30s with alopecia areata. Some clones in this sample may be carry-over from other donors' samples.

The chain links TRBV7-2 to TRBJ2-2, with TRBD1 as a possible D gene (6 bases). The CDR3 covers 16 residues. CDR1 and CDR2 from the germline V gene are SGHTA and FQGNSA. V shed 5 bases and J shed 0 bases, with 13 bases lying between them. The CDR3: CASSLFDRSNTGELFF. In DNA form, the CDR3 reads TGTGCCAGCAGCCTATTCGACAGGTCGAACACCGGGGAGCTGTTTTTT.

This chain links TRBV4-3 with TRBJ2-1; 11 bases are shared with TRBD2. The CDR3 has 21 amino acids. V was pared by 0 bases and J by 0 bases, with 13 bases of the junction left unmatched. Per the germline V gene, CDR1 is LGHNA and CDR2 is YSLEER. In nucleotides, the CDR3 is TGCGCCAGCAGCCAAGAGGTCCCCGGGACTAGCGGATTAAACTCCTACAATGAGCAGTTCTTC. It yields the protein CASSQEVPGTSGLNSYNEQFF.

This clonotype has just a few counts. This chain links TRBV28 with TRBJ1-5; the D is unclear. Germline-derived CDR1 and CDR2 are MDHEN and SYDVKM. This CDR3 is built from 15 residues. Trimming cost V 1 base and J 3 bases, with 10 bases left between them. Written as DNA, the CDR3 is TGTGCCAGCAGTTTATTCCGGGTTAACAATCAGCCCCAGCATTTT. Protein sequence: CASSLFRVNNQPQHF.

This clonotype has a handful of counts. The V call is TRBV6-2 or TRBV6-3, the J call TRBJ2-1; 12 bases agree with TRBD2. The CDR3 runs to 15 residues. Germline V CDR1 and CDR2: MNHEY, SVGEGT. Trimming removed 0 bases from V and 11 bases from J; junction bases left unmatched: 5. CDR3 nucleotide sequence: TGTGCCAGCAGTTACTCCACTAGCGGGGGGAACAAGCAGTTCTTC. This translates into CASSYSTSGGNKQFF.

This clonotype was recorded only once. The V call is TRBV29-1, the J call TRBJ2-7, with D uncertain. In germline, CDR1 is SQVTM, CDR2 ANQGSEA. V was cut by 5 bases and J by 0 bases, with 8 bases left in between. This CDR3 is built from 12 residues. The CDR3 nucleotides read TGCAGCGTTACACACAGCTCCTACGAGCAGTACTTC. This translates into CSVTHSSYEQYF.

The chain is built from TRBV30 and TRBJ1-5, with TRBD1 as a possible D gene (5 bases). Germline CDR1 GTSNPN, CDR2 SVGIG (reference sequence). There are 13 residues in the CDR3. V shed 3 bases and J shed 6 bases, with 12 bases lying between them. The CDR3 DNA reads as TGTGCCTGGAGCGGGCAGGGAGGTCAGCCCCAGCATTTT. Residues: CAWSGQGGQPQHF.

This sequence joins TRBV6-2 or TRBV6-3 and TRBJ1-1; the match to TRBD1 covers 7 bases. Germline CDR1 is MNHEY and CDR2 is SVGEGT. Trimming took 3 bases from V and 0 from J; bases not matched to a gene: 4. The CDR3 length is 15 residues. The CDR3 DNA is TGTGCCAGCAGTTATATCGGGACAGTGAACACTGAAGCTTTCTTT. Residues: CASSYIGTVNTEAFF.

The chain carries TRBV5-1 and TRBJ2-3; D perhaps matches TRBD2 (6 bases). Germline V gives CDR1 SGHRS, CDR2 YFSETQ. The CDR3 sequence is 13 residues long. V was clipped by 4 bases and J by 6 bases, with 12 bases between them. CDR3 sequence: CASSPERGDTQYF. CDR3 DNA: TGCGCCAGCAGCCCCGAACGGGGGGATACGCAGTATTTT.

The chain carries TRBV4-1 and TRBJ2-1; possible D gene TRBD2, 5 bases. This CDR3 region has 15 residues. The germline V gene encodes CDR1 MGHRA and CDR2 YSYEKL. V gave up 3 bases and J gave up 6 bases, with 15 bases separating them. In DNA, the CDR3 is TGCGCCAGCAGCCAGGTCGGGATCGGGTTCAATGAGCAGTTCTTC. It translates to CASSQVGIGFNEQFF.

The V and J genes are TRBV7-2 and TRBJ2-3; D ambiguous. The CDR3 extends over 13 amino acids. V was clipped by 3 bases and J by 8 bases, with 12 bases between them. Germline CDR1 is SGHTA and CDR2 is FQGNSA. The chain's CDR3 is CASSLSSASTQYF. DNA for the CDR3: TGTGCCAGCAGCTTGTCCTCTGCGAGTACGCAGTATTTT.

This clonotype was observed a handful of times. This chain links TRBV29-1 with TRBJ2-1; D is perhaps TRBD2 (5 bases). Germline CDR1 reads SQVTM; CDR2 reads ANQGSEA. V was cut by 8 bases and J by 7 bases, with 21 bases left in between. The CDR3 consists of 14 residues. The CDR3 loop reads CSSTLAMSGNEQFF. The CDR3 region has the DNA TGCAGCTCCACCTTGGCGATGTCGGGAAATGAGCAGTTCTTC.

This clonotype was counted between two and nine times. The rearrangement uses TRBV6-5 and TRBJ1-1; D gene ambiguous. The ends were cut back, 5 bases at V and 4 bases at J, with 11 bases in the middle. The CDR3 extends over 13 amino acids. Per the germline V gene, CDR1 is MNHEY and CDR2 is SVGAGI. The CDR3 DNA follows: TGTGCCAGCAGTCCAGGACCGGGCACTGAAGCTTTCTTT. Its translation: CASSPGPGTEAFF.

CDR3 amino acids: CASSGVSPVNTEAFF. The CDR3 coding sequence is TGTGCCAGCAGCGGAGTGTCCCCGGTGAACACTGAAGCTTTCTTT. The genes are TRBV9 and TRBJ1-1; D uncertain. The CDR3 sequence is 15 residues long. The germline V and J ends were trimmed by 3 bases and 0 bases, with 12 bases remaining between them. Germline V gene sequence: CDR1 SGDLS, CDR2 YYNGEE.

The chain carries TRBV29-1 and TRBJ2-7; D may be TRBD1 (6 bases). CDR1 and CDR2 (germline): SQVTM, ANQGSEA. V was shortened by 4 bases and J by 1 base, with 14 bases between the two germline ends. The CDR3 runs to 14 residues. CDR3 residues: CSVVAGEKSYEQYF. The DNA for the CDR3 is TGCAGCGTTGTGGCAGGGGAAAAGTCCTACGAGCAGTACTTC.

This clonotype occurred once. A much more abundant neighbour one base away suggests this may be a read error. Here the CDR3 omits its conserved ending phenylalanine or tryptophan, so a read error is the likely source. This chain joins TRBV29-1 and TRBJ1-1; tentative D call: TRBD1 (6 bases). Germline lookup yields CDR1 SQVTM and CDR2 ANQGSEA. The CDR3 extends over 11 amino acids. Trimming took 6 bases from V and 11 from J, leaving 16 bases between them. The CDR3 DNA is TGCAGCGTCGGCAACAGGGATTGGGCTTTCCTT. Translation: CSVGNRDWAFL.

CDR3 coding DNA: TGTGCCAGCAGCTCCGTTGATCCGGGACTAGGCTCCTACGAGCAGTACTTC. Amino acid sequence: CASSSVDPGLGSYEQYF. This chain links TRBV28 with TRBJ2-7; the match to TRBD2 covers 8 bases. The CDR3 length is 17 residues. CDR1 and CDR2 from the germline V gene are MDHEN and SYDVKM. Germline trimming cut 6 bases from V and 0 bases from J; bases unmatched to any gene: 13.

This clonotype turned up a few times. The genes are TRBV24-1 and TRBJ2-5, with TRBD2 matching over 12 bases. This CDR3 is built from 16 residues. Germline V gene data show CDR1 as KGHDR and CDR2 as SFDVKD. Unmatched junction bases numbered 7, after V lost 5 bases and J lost 4 bases. Written as DNA, the CDR3 is TGTGCCACCAGTGGCGGACCGGGACTAGCGGGAGAGACCCAGTACTTC. Its translation is CATSGGPGLAGETQYF.

This clonotype was detected a few times. This chain connects TRBV9 to TRBJ1-3, with D perhaps TRBD1 (6 bases). The CDR3 is made up of 15 amino acids. The germline gives CDR1 SGDLS, CDR2 YYNGEE. V lost 0 bases, J lost 3 bases, and 10 bases lay in between. The CDR3 DNA is TGTGCCAGCAGCGTAGGGACAGCCGATGGAAACACCATATATTTT. This translates into CASSVGTADGNTIYF.

A few counts support this clonotype. The chain has TRBV4-2 and TRBJ2-3; D not resolved. V lost 0 bases to trimming and J lost 6 bases, with 10 bases between them. Germline values: CDR1 LGHNA, CDR2 YNFKEQ. The CDR3 runs to 14 residues. CDR3 in amino acids: CASSQDRVVDTQYF. CDR3 sequence (DNA): TGTGCCAGCAGCCAAGATCGGGTCGTCGATACGCAGTATTTT.

The chain couples TRBV5-5 to TRBJ2-1, with D hard to call. V was clipped by 1 base and J by 0 bases, with 8 bases between them. CDR3 size: 15 residues. CDR1 and CDR2 from the germline V gene are SGHKS and YYEKEE (reference sequence). CDR3 sequence (DNA): TGTGCCAGCAGCTTGCATGTTAGCTCCTACAATGAGCAGTTCTTC. Encoded protein: CASSLHVSSYNEQFF.

This clonotype was seen a handful of times. The V and J genes are TRBV6-6 and TRBJ1-5; perhaps TRBD1 as D (5 bases). Germline loops: CDR1 MNHNY, CDR2 SVGAGI (reference sequence). The CDR3 is made up of 14 amino acids. Trimming left V 10 bases short and J 1 base short, with 14 bases between. CDR3 protein: CATVGGNSNQPQHF. The CDR3 region has the DNA TGTGCCACCGTCGGGGGGAACAGCAATCAGCCCCAGCATTTT.

This clonotype was recorded a few times. The chain uses TRBV28 and TRBJ1-5; D is uncertain. This CDR3 is built from 11 residues. The V end lost 5 bases, the J end lost 3 bases, and 2 bases lay between the germline ends. CDR1 is MDHEN, CDR2 SYDVKM, per germline. CDR3 DNA: TGTGCCAGCAGTGACAATCAGCCCCAGCATTTT. Translation gives CASSDNQPQHF. The entire variable domain, with the rest obtained from reference TRBV28 and TRBJ1-5, is as follows: DVKVTQSSRYLVKRTGEKVFLECVQDMDHENMFWYRQDPGLGLRLIYFSYDVKMKEKGDIPEGYSVSREKKERFSLILESASTNQTSMYLCASSDNQPQHFGDGTRLSIL.

The chain uses TRBV11-2 and TRBJ2-1, with D perhaps given as TRBD1 or TRBD2 (5 bases each). Germline loops: CDR1 SGHAT, CDR2 FQNNGV. CDR3 size: 13 residues. V lost 2 bases to trimming and J lost 9 bases, with 11 bases between them. Here the CDR3 reads CASSLIGDGEQFF. For the CDR3, the DNA is TGTGCCAGCAGCTTAATAGGGGACGGTGAGCAGTTCTTC.

This clonotype was recorded only once. The chain combines TRBV28 with TRBJ1-2, with 10 bases fitting TRBD1. CDR1 and CDR2 (germline): MDHEN, SYDVKM. V shed 4 bases, J shed 3 bases, and the junction held 2 bases outside the gene matches. This CDR3 spans 14 amino acids. Here the CDR3 DNA reads TGTGCCAGCAGTTCTGGACAGGGGGACTATGGCTACACCTTC. Translated: CASSSGQGDYGYTF.

This clonotype occurred a few times. This CDR3 is CSGQGPTDTQYF. The CDR3 DNA reads as TGCAGCGGACAGGGGCCTACAGATACGCAGTATTTT. The chain employs TRBV29-1 and TRBJ2-3; TRBD1 matches at 8 bases. Germline V gene data show CDR1 as SQVTM and CDR2 as ANQGSEA. The CDR3 contains 12 residues. V lost 7 bases to trimming and J lost 3 bases; unmatched junction nucleotides: 3.